The T cell receptor (beta chain) described here comes from a study of OX40 agonist ivuxolimab in advanced cancers. Clones were sequenced by immunoSEQ multiplex PCR, and TCRdb holds only the in-frame ones, with some missing. The sample consists of 77,000 or so clones, approximately 95% of them appearing once. The germline V gene has CDR1 LGHNA and CDR2 YSLEER. The V end lost 1 base, the J end lost 6 bases, and 16 bases lay between the germline ends. CDR3 length: 16 residues. The sequenced sample was CD4+ or CD8+ T cells sorted from blood, obtained in a trial of the OX40 agonist ivuxolimab. The rearrangement links TRBV4-3 to TRBJ1-5; weak D call: TRBD1 (5 bases). The TCR sequence derives from an adult with an advanced solid tumor such as melanoma, head and neck, liver or kidney cancer. The chain's CDR3 is CASSQVLDFGGQPQHF. For the CDR3, the DNA is TGCGCCAGCAGCCAAGTGTTAGACTTTGGGGGTCAGCCCCAGCATTTT.